These T cell receptor beta chains were read from a single sample in a study of OX40 agonist ivuxolimab in advanced cancers. The repertoire was sequenced with immunoSEQ multiplex PCR; TCRdb's copy has only in-frame clones and lacks some. There are about 45,000 clones in the sample; about nine tenths occur only once, and under 20% lies in the top ten. The source material was CD4+ or CD8+ T cells sorted from blood, sampled in a trial of the OX40 agonist ivuxolimab. The receptors here all came from an adult with an advanced solid tumor such as melanoma, head and neck, liver or kidney cancer. Both conserved end residues are part of each CDR3. A D gene is named only where the DNA matches it firmly. The size of a clone is reported for some rows only, either as once, few or many, or as a class for expanded clones.

. TRBJ2-1 . TRBV14 TGTGCCAGCAGCCTCAGGGGTCTAGATGAGCAGTTCTTC CASSLRGLDEQFF
. TRBJ2-5 . TRBV30 TGTGCCTGGAGCGAGGATCGGGCTGAGACCCAGTACTTC CAWSEDRAETQYF
TRBD1 TRBJ2-7 . TRBV28 TGTGCCAGCAGTTTTGGACAGGGGGGCTACGAGCAGTACTTC CASSFGQGGYEQYF
. TRBJ2-7 . TRBV7-9 TGTGCCAGCAGCCCCCGAGACCAAGCAGTCTTACCCTACGAGCAGTACTTC CASSPRDQAVLPYEQYF
. TRBJ1-1 . TRBV5-1 TGCGCCAGCAGCTTGGGGCCGGGGCCGAACACTGAAGCTTTCTTT CASSLGPGPNTEAFF
. TRBJ2-3 few TRBV7-9 TGTGCCAGCAGCTTTGCAGATACGCAGTATTTT CASSFADTQYF
. TRBJ2-7 . TRBV27 TGTGCCAGCAGTTTTTCACCCAACTACGAGCAGTACTTC CASSFSPNYEQYF
. TRBJ2-3 . TRBV7-9 TGTGCCAGCAGCTTAGCGCTTCTAACAGATACGCAGTATTTT CASSLALLTDTQYF
TRBD1 TRBJ2-5 once TRBV27 TGTGCCAGCAGTTCCCGGACAGGGGGTCAAGAGACCCAGTACTTC CASSSRTGGQETQYF
. TRBJ1-5 . TRBV11-2 TGTGCCAGCAGCTTAGGACAGTCCTATAGCAATCAGCCCCAGCATTTT CASSLGQSYSNQPQHF
. TRBJ2-3 . TRBV6-4 TGTGCCAGCAGTGGGGAAGGACAGCACACAGATACGCAGTATTTT CASSGEGQHTDTQYF
TRBD1 TRBJ1-1 . TRBV4-1 TGCGCCAGCAGCCAATTCAGACCCGGGACAGTGAACACTGAAGCTTTCTTT CASSQFRPGTVNTEAFF
. TRBJ2-7 . TRBV11-2 TGTGCCAGCAGCCAACCCCGGAATCAGCAGTACTTC CASSQPRNQQYF
TRBD2 TRBJ2-5 . TRBV4-1 TGCGCCAGCAGCCAAGGTGCGGGGGAGGAGGAGACCCAGTACTTC CASSQGAGEEETQYF
. TRBJ1-1 . TRBV19 TGTGCCAGCAATCAGGGGAACACTGAAGCTTTCTTT CASNQGNTEAFF
. TRBJ1-3 . TRBV5-5 TGTGCCAGCAGCTCCGAGGTATACTCTGGAAACACCATATATTTT CASSSEVYSGNTIYF
. TRBJ1-6 . TRBV7-9 TGTGCCAGCAGCTTAGTGGGCCTTGGGGTTTCACCCCTCCACTTT CASSLVGLGVSPLHF
. TRBJ1-2 . TRBV5-6 TGTGCCAGCACTCTAGGGGGGGCTCCCTCCCTTACATCTGGCTACACCTTC CASTLGGAPSLTSGYTF
. TRBJ1-1 . TRBV5-4 TGTGCCAGCAGCTTGGATGGGAAAGAAGCTTTCTTT CASSLDGKEAFF
. TRBJ1-1 . TRBV27 TGTGCCAGCAGTCCGGGCAGTGGGGGCGTAGGGGGAGCTTTCTTT CASSPGSGGVGGAFF
. TRBJ2-7 once TRBV6-5 TGTGCCAGCAGTTACAGTGTCCGAGCCTACGAGCAGTACTTC CASSYSVRAYEQYF
. TRBJ2-7 . TRBV7-9 TGTGCCAGCAGCTCAGTGATAGGGGAGCAGTACTTC CASSSVIGEQYF
. TRBJ1-1 . TRBV28 TGTGCCAGCAGAGACCCCAGTGGCGGGGTGAACACTGAAGCTTTCTTT CASRDPSGGVNTEAFF
TRBD2 TRBJ2-3 . TRBV29-1 TGCAGCGTTGAAGACGCGGCGGGAGGTATGGGCCCAGATACGCAGTATTTT CSVEDAAGGMGPDTQYF
. TRBJ1-3 . TRBV9 TGTGCCAGCAGCGTAGATGGTACCCTCGTCTCTGGAAACACCATATATTTT CASSVDGTLVSGNTIYF
. TRBJ2-7 . TRBV30 TGTGCCTGGAAGCCGACTGGCCTGAGGGAGCAGTACTTC CAWKPTGLREQYF
. TRBJ1-2 . TRBV19 TGTGCCAGTGCTCCGGGACCCGCTTATGGCTACACCTTC CASAPGPAYGYTF
. TRBJ1-6 . TRBV6-5 TGTGCCAGCACCAAAACAGGGTCGCATTCACCCCTCCACTTT CASTKTGSHSPLHF
. TRBJ2-2 . TRBV28 TGTGCCAGCAGTTTATGGGGGGACACCGGGGAGCTGTTTTTT CASSLWGDTGELFF
. TRBJ1-1 . TRBV5-4 TGTGCCAGCAGCTTGGGGGACGGAACTATGAACACTGAAGCTTTCTTT CASSLGDGTMNTEAFF
TRBD1 TRBJ1-1 . TRBV6-5 TGTGCCAGCAGTTACTCACGACAGGGGAACACTGAAGCTTTCTTT CASSYSRQGNTEAFF